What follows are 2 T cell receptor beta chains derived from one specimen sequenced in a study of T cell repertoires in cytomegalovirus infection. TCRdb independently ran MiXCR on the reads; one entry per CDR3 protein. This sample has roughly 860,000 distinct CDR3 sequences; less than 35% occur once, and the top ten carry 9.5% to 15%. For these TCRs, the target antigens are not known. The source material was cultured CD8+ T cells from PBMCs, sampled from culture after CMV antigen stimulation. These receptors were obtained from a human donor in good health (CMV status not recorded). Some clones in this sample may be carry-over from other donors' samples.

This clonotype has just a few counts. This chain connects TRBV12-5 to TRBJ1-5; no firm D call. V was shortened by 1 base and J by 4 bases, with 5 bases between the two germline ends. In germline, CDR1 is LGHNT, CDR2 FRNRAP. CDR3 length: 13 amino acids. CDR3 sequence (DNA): TGTGCTAGTGGTTTGGACGGGAATCAGCCCCAGCATTTT. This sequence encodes CASGLDGNQPQHF.

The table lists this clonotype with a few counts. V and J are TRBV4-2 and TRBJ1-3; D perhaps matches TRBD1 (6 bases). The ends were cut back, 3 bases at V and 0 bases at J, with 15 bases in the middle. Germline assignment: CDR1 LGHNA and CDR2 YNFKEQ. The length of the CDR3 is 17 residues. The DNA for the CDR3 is TGTGCCAGCAGCCAGGATAAGACAGGCCACTCTGGAAACACCATATATTTT. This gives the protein CASSQDKTGHSGNTIYF.